The 15 T cell receptor beta chains reported below all come from one sample, sequenced in a study of shared clonotypes between healthy human individuals. Produced via immunoSEQ multiplex PCR; TCRdb's table is partial and in-frame only. The sample yields about 550,000 clones, roughly 96% seen once. The naive CD8 population came from CD45RO-negative cells selected for CCR7, without terminally differentiated effector memory CD45RA+ cells. Sequencing was done on a sample of naive CD8+ T cells sorted from blood. The receptor source for this set is a woman aged 25 to 39 in good health.

The chain uses TRBV7-9 and TRBJ1-1; D unclear. The V end lost 5 bases, the J end lost 1 base, and 14 bases lay between the germline ends. The CDR3 spans 15 residues. Germline-derived CDR1 and CDR2 are SEHNR and FQNEAQ (reference sequence). The CDR3 coding sequence is TGTGCCAGCAGCCCGACCTCTAGGGAGAACACTGAAGCTTTCTTT. It is translated as CASSPTSRENTEAFF.

The chain joins TRBV4-1 to TRBJ1-3; D uncertain. The length of the CDR3 is 17 residues. Trimming left V 1 base short and J 3 bases short, with 16 bases between. Germline values: CDR1 MGHRA, CDR2 YSYEKL. The CDR3, as DNA: TGCGCCAGCAGCCAAGTCCCCCAATCAGAATTTGGAAACACCATATATTTT. Protein product: CASSQVPQSEFGNTIYF.

The chain combines TRBV28 with TRBJ2-1; 8 nucleotides line up with TRBD1. V shed 8 bases and J 6 bases; nucleotides not matched to a gene: 9. The CDR3 consists of 14 residues. Germline V gives CDR1 MDHEN, CDR2 SYDVKM. The DNA of the CDR3 is TGTGCCAGCGAGGGGACAGGCACGCGCAATGAGCAGTTCTTC. Encoded protein: CASEGTGTRNEQFF. The whole variable domain, remainder taken from reference TRBV28 and TRBJ2-1, is DVKVTQSSRYLVKRTGEKVFLECVQDMDHENMFWYRQDPGLGLRLIYFSYDVKMKEKGDIPEGYSVSREKKERFSLILESASTNQTSMYLCASEGTGTRNEQFFGPGTRLTVL.

This chain links TRBV5-6 with TRBJ2-5; the D is unclear. This CDR3 has 16 amino acids. V was pared by 4 bases and J by 1 base, with 17 bases between. CDR1 is SGHDT and CDR2 is YYEEEE in the germline V gene. The DNA for the CDR3 is TGTGCCAGCAGCCCCCCGGATTACGGTGGCCAAGAGACCCAGTACTTC. Its protein product is CASSPPDYGGQETQYF.

This chain connects TRBV27 to TRBJ1-4; 11 bases agree with TRBD1. Germline V CDR1 and CDR2: MNHEY, SMNVEV (reference sequence). V lost 5 bases and J lost 7; bases outside the gene matches: 3. The CDR3 is 14 residues long. The CDR3 DNA reads TGTGCCAGCAGTCCCGGGACAGGGGGTGAAAAACTGTTTTTT. Protein: CASSPGTGGEKLFF.

DNA for the CDR3: TGTGCCAGCAGTTTTTCAGGGTACACCGGGGAGCTGTTTTTT. Encoded protein: CASSFSGYTGELFF. This chain links TRBV27 with TRBJ2-2, with D perhaps matching TRBD1 (5 bases). Germline values: CDR1 MNHEY, CDR2 SMNVEV (reference sequence). V was trimmed by 3 bases and J by 3 bases, leaving 8 bases between them. The CDR3 covers 14 residues.

The gene calls are TRBV28 and TRBJ2-5; 7 positions agree with TRBD1. From germline, CDR1 is MDHEN and CDR2 SYDVKM. The CDR3 contains 15 residues. J gave up 1 base and V 3 bases, and 5 bases lay outside the gene matches. As DNA, the CDR3 is TGTGCCAGCAGTTTGGTATGGGACAGCCAAGAGACCCAGTACTTC. Translated: CASSLVWDSQETQYF.

V is TRBV15 and J is TRBJ2-7; TRBD2 matches 11 bases. V lost 0 bases, J lost 5 bases, and 3 bases stayed unmatched. The length of the CDR3 is 15 residues. CDR1 is LNHNV and CDR2 is YYDKDF in the germline V gene (reference sequence). CDR3 nucleotide sequence: TGTGCCACCAGCAGAGAAGGGACTAGCGGTAACGAGCAGTACTTC. This translates into CATSREGTSGNEQYF.

V and J are TRBV4-1 and TRBJ1-1; D ambiguous. The V end lost 5 bases, the J end lost 0 bases, and 19 bases lay between the germline ends. CDR1 and CDR2 (germline): MGHRA, YSYEKL. There are 17 residues in the CDR3. CDR3 bases: TGCGCCAGCAGCTCGCGGACGGGTCTCCTAATGAACACTGAAGCTTTCTTT. Translated, it gives CASSSRTGLLMNTEAFF.

The chain links TRBV19 to TRBJ1-1; 9 positions agree with TRBD1. CDR1 and CDR2 from the germline V gene are LNHDA and SQIVND (reference sequence). V dropped 6 bases and J dropped 3; count of bases not matched to a gene: 2. The CDR3 contains 13 residues. The CDR3 reads CASRGQGHTEAFF. In nucleotides, the CDR3 is TGTGCCAGTAGGGGACAGGGACACACTGAAGCTTTCTTT.

Concerning this clone: Relative to the germline gene, one junction end is altered; a read error may explain this. The chain is built from TRBV6-1 and TRBJ2-3; D gene unclear. The germline V gene has CDR1 MNHNS and CDR2 SASEGT. The CDR3 contains 13 residues. The DNA of the CDR3 is TGTGCTAGCAGTGTCCTGGCCACAGATACGCAGTATTTT. It translates to CASSVLATDTQYF.

The chain employs TRBV14 and TRBJ1-1; D remains ambiguous. Germline-derived CDR1 and CDR2 are SGHDN and FVKESK. The V and J ends lost 1 base and 1 base respectively, with 7 bases between them. This CDR3 spans 14 amino acids. This CDR3 reads CASSQVGSNTEAFF. The CDR3 DNA reads TGTGCCAGCAGCCAAGTCGGGTCGAACACTGAAGCTTTCTTT.

The chain carries TRBV6-5 and TRBJ1-3; D possibly corresponds to TRBD1 (6 bases). V lost 4 bases, J lost 9 bases, and 13 bases lay in between. Germline V gene lookup returns CDR1 MNHEY and CDR2 SVGAGI. The CDR3 extends over 13 amino acids. DNA for the CDR3: TGTGCCAGCAGTTCCTTCGACAGGAGCACCATATATTTT. It translates to CASSSFDRSTIYF.

In DNA form, the CDR3 reads TGTGCTAGTGGTTTGGGCGGAAATCTCTCCTACGAGCAGTACTTC. Protein sequence: CASGLGGNLSYEQYF. The chain employs TRBV12-5 and TRBJ2-7; D unresolved. The CDR3 sequence is 15 residues long. Germline CDR1 LGHNT, CDR2 FRNRAP. V was clipped by 1 base and J by 0 bases, with 10 bases between them.

This clone was seen only once. The chain links TRBV19 to TRBJ1-1; no clear D gene. The V end lost 3 bases, the J end lost 12 bases, and 14 bases lay between the germline ends. The CDR3 extends over 12 amino acids. Germline V gene data show CDR1 as LNHDA and CDR2 as SQIVND (reference sequence). The CDR3 DNA sequence: TGTGCCAGTAGTATCCCTCCCGGGGAGACTTTCTTT. It yields the protein CASSIPPGETFF.